This TCR beta chain originates from a study of vaccination effects on CD4 cells after COVID-19. Trimming at V came to 6 bases and at J to 5 bases, leaving 16 bases not matched to a gene. This CDR3 is built from 17 residues. Germline CDR1 reads LGHNT; CDR2 reads FRNRAP. Comments on this clone: Its antigen is not known. The sample carries other DNA sequences with the same CDR3.

Study conclusions and caveats: Small numbers of convalescent patients limited the study. It also lacked early post-infection timepoints. Clones induced by infection and by vaccine showed marked clonal contraction late after vaccination.

Ahead of sequencing, the ViraFEST assay grew antigen-specific CD4+ T cells using viral peptide pools. Scientists isolated CD4+ T cells after an approximately ten-day culture period ended. Every participant took two doses of the BNT162b2 or mRNA-1273 vaccine. With 7.5 to 10 ug/ml peptides and 7.5 to 10 IU/ml IL-2, 1.5 million to 2 million PBMC per well were cultured. Only in-frame clones appear in the TCRdb table, and some are missing; sequencing was by immunoSEQ multiplex PCR. The sample records about 28,000 clones, more than 60% being singletons. Here the sequenced sample was CD4+ T cells from PBMCs cultured with HCoV-NL63 spike peptides, taken after COVID-19 vaccination. The TCR originated in a human donor who received a COVID-19 vaccine. The chain employs TRBV12-5 and TRBJ2-5, with 9 bases identical to TRBD2. The CDR3 nucleotides read TGTGCTAGTGGGGACAGGCCTCCAGCGGGAGGCGGGGAGACCCAGTACTTC. As protein: CASGDRPPAGGGETQYF.